The 13 T cell receptor beta chains below all came from one sample that was sequenced in a study of blood T cell repertoires in COVID-19. Sequencing used immunoSEQ multiplex PCR; TCRdb keeps in-frame clones, though not all of them. The table records more than 200,000 clones, around 80% of them present only once. Sequencing input: PBMCs or T cells enriched from blood (not recorded which). Source of these receptors: a man aged 30 to 45 with acute COVID-19.

The rearrangement uses TRBV2 and TRBJ1-5; tentatively, D is TRBD1 (5 bases). The CDR3 has 13 residues. Trimming stripped 5 bases from V and 5 bases from J, with 10 bases between. The V gene's germline CDR1 is SNHLY and CDR2 FYNNEI. The CDR3 DNA follows: TGTGCCAGCAGTCGGGACTGGGATCAGCCCCAGCATTTT. It translates to CASSRDWDQPQHF.

Comment on this clone: This CDR3 is also generated by other DNA sequences in the sample. The chain recombines TRBV28 with TRBJ1-2; no reliable D call. The CDR3 is made up of 11 amino acids. CDR1 and CDR2 (germline): MDHEN, SYDVKM. Trimming removed 6 bases at V and 4 bases at J, with 6 bases between. The CDR3 is CASSLSYGYTF. The CDR3 DNA reads as TGTGCCAGCAGCCTATCCTATGGCTACACCTTC.

This clone was seen only once. The junction does not match germline at one end; this may be a read error. The chain joins TRBV2 to TRBJ1-2; 7 bases are shared with TRBD1. Germline V gene sequence: CDR1 SNHLY, CDR2 FYNNEI. The CDR3 length is 12 residues. The CDR3 coding sequence is TGTGCCAGCGACAGGGCGAACTATGGCTACACCTTT. Protein product: CASDRANYGYTF.

The chain uses TRBV12-5 and TRBJ2-2, with 9 bases lining up with TRBD2. Losses at the gene ends were 5 bases for V and 1 base for J; bases not matched to a gene: 5. The length of the CDR3 is 16 residues. Germline values: CDR1 LGHNT, CDR2 FRNRAP. Here the CDR3 reads CASGPIAGVNTGELFF. The CDR3 nucleotides are TGTGCTAGTGGTCCCATAGCGGGGGTGAACACCGGGGAGCTGTTTTTT.

The rearrangement joins TRBV3-1 (or the pseudogene TRBV3-2) to TRBJ2-1, with 9 bases that match TRBD2. This CDR3 has 15 amino acids. The V segment lost 2 bases and the J segment 7 bases; nucleotides outside the gene matches: 6. In germline, CDR1 is LGHDT, CDR2 YNNKEL (reference sequence). DNA for the CDR3: TGTGCCAGCAGCCAAATAGCGGGGGCCGGGAATGAGCAGTTCTTC. Residues: CASSQIAGAGNEQFF.

This clone has just one count. This rearrangement joins TRBV2 to TRBJ2-2; D gene unclear. Trimming left V 3 bases short and J 1 base short, with 6 bases between. The CDR3 contains 14 residues. Germline CDR1 and CDR2: SNHLY and FYNNEI. The CDR3 reads CASSELRNTGELFF. For the CDR3, the DNA is TGTGCCAGCAGTGAGCTCAGGAACACCGGGGAGCTGTTTTTT.

The rearrangement uses TRBV20-1 and TRBJ2-7, with 8 bases aligning to TRBD1. From germline, CDR1 is DFQATT and CDR2 SNEGSKA (reference sequence). This CDR3 is 15 amino acids long. V lost 3 bases and J lost 4; bases outside the gene matches: 11. Here the CDR3 reads CSASTVGTGGYEQYF. As DNA, the CDR3 is TGCAGTGCTAGTACGGTCGGGACAGGCGGGTACGAGCAGTACTTC.

V gene TRBV4-1 combines with J gene TRBJ1-1, with unresolved D. CDR3 size: 16 residues. The germline CDR1 and CDR2 sequences are MGHRA and YSYEKL. Deletions cut 2 bases from V and 6 bases from J, with 19 bases between. The CDR3 region is CASSQNQNGPHPEAFF. For the CDR3, the DNA is TGCGCCAGCAGCCAAAACCAAAATGGGCCCCACCCTGAAGCTTTCTTT.

The chain links TRBV7-9 to TRBJ2-3, with no clear D. The germline gives CDR1 SEHNR, CDR2 FQNEAQ (reference sequence). The V gene lost 2 bases and the J gene lost 2 bases, with 8 bases spanning the gap. There are 14 residues in the CDR3. The CDR3 spells CASSLQELTDTQYF. The DNA of the CDR3 is TGTGCCAGCAGCTTACAGGAACTCACAGATACGCAGTATTTT. Supplemented by reference TRBV7-9 and TRBJ2-3, the full variable domain reads DTGVSQNPRHKITKRGQNVTFRCDPISEHNRLYWYRQTLGQGPEFLTYFQNEAQLEKSRLLSDRFSAERPKGSFSTLEIQRTEQGDSAMYLCASSLQELTDTQYFGPGTRLTVL.

The J gene is TRBJ2-1, the V gene TRBV19, with D maybe TRBD2 (6 bases). V lost 0 bases, J lost 0 bases, and 12 bases lay in between. The germline gives CDR1 LNHDA, CDR2 SQIVND (reference sequence). The CDR3 consists of 17 residues. DNA of the CDR3: TGTGCCAGTAGTATAGACCTTGTCGGGAGCTCCTACAATGAGCAGTTCTTC. Encoded protein: CASSIDLVGSSYNEQFF.

V and J are TRBV5-1 and TRBJ1-3, with 8 bases that match TRBD1. J gave up 6 bases and V 2 bases, and 4 bases lay outside the gene matches. Germline CDR1 is SGHRS and CDR2 is YFSETQ. The CDR3 runs to 14 residues. The CDR3 protein is CASSFGQGENTIYF. In DNA, the CDR3 is TGCGCCAGCAGCTTCGGACAGGGAGAAAACACCATATATTTT.

The gene calls are TRBV18 and TRBJ2-3; TRBD1 matches at 9 bases. J was trimmed by 0 bases and V by 4 bases; bases with no gene match: 11. The germline V gene encodes CDR1 KGHSH and CDR2 LQKENI. The CDR3 runs to 18 residues. The CDR3 bases are TGTGCCAGCTCACGGGGGACAGGGCCCTCGACTAGCACAGATACGCAGTATTTT. This encodes CASSRGTGPSTSTDTQYF.

The V gene is TRBV6-9, the J gene TRBJ2-3; tentatively, D is TRBD1 (6 bases). Germline-derived CDR1 and CDR2 are MNHGY and SVAAGI. V lost 3 bases and J lost 0, with 10 bases in between. The CDR3 consists of 15 residues. The CDR3 DNA is TGTGCCAGCAGTTACCAGGGGCGTAGCACAGATACGCAGTATTTT. Protein product: CASSYQGRSTDTQYF.